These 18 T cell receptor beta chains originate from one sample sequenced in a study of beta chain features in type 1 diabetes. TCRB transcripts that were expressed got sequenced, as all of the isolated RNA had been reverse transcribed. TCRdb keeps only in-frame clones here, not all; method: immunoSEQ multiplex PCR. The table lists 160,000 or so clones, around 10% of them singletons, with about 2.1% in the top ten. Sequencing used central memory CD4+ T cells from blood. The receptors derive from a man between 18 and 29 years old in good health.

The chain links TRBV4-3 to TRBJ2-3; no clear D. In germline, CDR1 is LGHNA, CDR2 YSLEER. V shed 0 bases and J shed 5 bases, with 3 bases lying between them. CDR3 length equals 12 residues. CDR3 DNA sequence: TGCGCCAGCAGCCAAGAGAGAGATACGCAGTATTTT. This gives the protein CASSQERDTQYF.

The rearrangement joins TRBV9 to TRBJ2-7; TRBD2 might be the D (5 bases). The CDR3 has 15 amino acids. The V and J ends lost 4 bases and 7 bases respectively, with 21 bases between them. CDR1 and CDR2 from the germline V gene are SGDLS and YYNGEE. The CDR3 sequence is CASSSTHPGGSEQYF. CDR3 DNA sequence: TGTGCCAGCAGCTCAACACACCCAGGTGGGAGTGAGCAGTACTTC.

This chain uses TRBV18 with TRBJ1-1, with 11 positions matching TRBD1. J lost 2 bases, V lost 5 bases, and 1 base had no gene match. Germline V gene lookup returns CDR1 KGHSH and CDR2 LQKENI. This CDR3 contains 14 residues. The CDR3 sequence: CASSGTGGNTEAFF. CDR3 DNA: TGTGCCAGCTCAGGGACAGGGGGTAACACTGAAGCTTTCTTT.

Written as DNA, the CDR3 is TGTGCCAGCAGCCAACGGGCCGAGCAGTACTTC. Its protein product is CASSQRAEQYF. The chain employs TRBV7-6 and TRBJ2-5; D is uncertain. The DNA end favors TRBJ2-7, so the J call may be wrong. Per germline, CDR1 SGHVS and CDR2 FNYEAQ. CDR3 length equals 11 residues.

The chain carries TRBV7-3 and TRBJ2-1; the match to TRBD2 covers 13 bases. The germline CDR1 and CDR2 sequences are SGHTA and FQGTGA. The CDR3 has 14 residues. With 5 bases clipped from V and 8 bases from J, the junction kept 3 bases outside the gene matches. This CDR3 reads CASSRTSGGYEQFF. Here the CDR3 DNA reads TGTGCCAGCAGCCGGACTAGCGGGGGCTATGAGCAGTTCTTC.

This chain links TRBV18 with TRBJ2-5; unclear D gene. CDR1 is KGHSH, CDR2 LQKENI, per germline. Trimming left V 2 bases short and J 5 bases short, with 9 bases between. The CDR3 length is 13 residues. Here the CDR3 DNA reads TGTGCCAGCTCACCAACGGGTCCGGAGACCCAGTACTTC. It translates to CASSPTGPETQYF. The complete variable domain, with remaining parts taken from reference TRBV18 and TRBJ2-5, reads NAGVMQNPRHLVRRRGQEARLRCSPMKGHSHVYWYRQLPEEGLKFMVYLQKENIIDESGMPKERFSAEFPKEGPSILRIQQVVRGDSAAYFCASSPTGPETQYFGPGTRLLVL.

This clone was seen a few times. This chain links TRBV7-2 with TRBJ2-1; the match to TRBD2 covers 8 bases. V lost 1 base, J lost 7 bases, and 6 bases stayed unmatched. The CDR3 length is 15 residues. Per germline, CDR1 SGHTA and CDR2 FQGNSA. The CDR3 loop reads CASSLGGTSLNEQFF. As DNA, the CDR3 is TGTGCCAGCAGCTTAGGAGGGACTAGTTTGAATGAGCAGTTCTTC.

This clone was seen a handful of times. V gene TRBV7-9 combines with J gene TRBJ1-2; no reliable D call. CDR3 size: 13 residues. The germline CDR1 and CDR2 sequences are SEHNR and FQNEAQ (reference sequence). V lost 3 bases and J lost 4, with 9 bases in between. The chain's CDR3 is CASSLAEIYGYTF. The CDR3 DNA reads TGTGCCAGCAGCTTGGCCGAAATCTATGGCTACACCTTC.

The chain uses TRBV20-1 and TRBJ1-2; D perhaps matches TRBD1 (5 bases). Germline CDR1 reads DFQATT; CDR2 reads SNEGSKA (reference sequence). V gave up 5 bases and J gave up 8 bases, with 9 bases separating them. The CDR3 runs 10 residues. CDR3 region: CSASQGGYTF. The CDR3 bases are TGCAGTGCTTCTCAGGGAGGCTACACCTTC.

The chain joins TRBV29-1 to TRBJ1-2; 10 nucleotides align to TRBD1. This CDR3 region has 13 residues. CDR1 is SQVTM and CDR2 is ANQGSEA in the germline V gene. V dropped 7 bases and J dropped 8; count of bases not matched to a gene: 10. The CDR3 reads CSADMGQGYGYTF. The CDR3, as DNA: TGCAGCGCCGATATGGGACAGGGGTACGGCTACACCTTC.

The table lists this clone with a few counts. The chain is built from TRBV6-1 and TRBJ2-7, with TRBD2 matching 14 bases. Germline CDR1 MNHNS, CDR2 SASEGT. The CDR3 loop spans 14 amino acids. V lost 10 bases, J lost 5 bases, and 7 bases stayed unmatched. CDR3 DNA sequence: TGTGCCACCGCGACTAGCGGGAGGGCCAACGAGCAGTACTTC. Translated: CATATSGRANEQYF.

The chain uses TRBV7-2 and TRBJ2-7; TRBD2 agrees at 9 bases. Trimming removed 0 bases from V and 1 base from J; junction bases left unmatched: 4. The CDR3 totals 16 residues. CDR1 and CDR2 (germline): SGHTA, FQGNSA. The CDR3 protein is CASSLAYSGGSYEQYF. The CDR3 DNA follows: TGTGCCAGCAGCTTAGCCTATAGCGGGGGTTCCTACGAGCAGTACTTC.

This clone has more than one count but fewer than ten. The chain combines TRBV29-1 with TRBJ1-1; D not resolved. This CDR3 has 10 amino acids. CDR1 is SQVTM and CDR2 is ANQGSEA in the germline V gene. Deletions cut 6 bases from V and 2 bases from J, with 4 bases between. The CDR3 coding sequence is TGCAGCGTCAAAAACACTGAAGCTTTCTTT. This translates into CSVKNTEAFF. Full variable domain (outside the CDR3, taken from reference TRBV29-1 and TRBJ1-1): SAVISQKPSRDICQRGTSLTIQCQVDSQVTMMFWYRQQPGQSLTLIATANQGSEATYESGFVIDKFPISRPNLTFSTLTVSNMSPEDSSIYLCSVKNTEAFFGQGTRLTVV.

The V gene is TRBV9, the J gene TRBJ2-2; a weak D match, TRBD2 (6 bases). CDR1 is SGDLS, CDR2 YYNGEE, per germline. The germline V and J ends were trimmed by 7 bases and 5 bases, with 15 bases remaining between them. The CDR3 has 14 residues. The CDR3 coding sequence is TGTGCCAGCTCGAGTTGGGGAGGTACCGGGGAGCTGTTTTTT. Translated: CASSSWGGTGELFF.

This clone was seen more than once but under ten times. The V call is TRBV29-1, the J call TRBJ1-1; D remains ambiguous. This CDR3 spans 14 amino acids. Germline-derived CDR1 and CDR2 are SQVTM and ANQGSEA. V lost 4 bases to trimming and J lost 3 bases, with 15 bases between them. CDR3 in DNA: TGCAGCGTTGGGGTAGGGCGAGTTGACACTGAAGCTTTCTTT. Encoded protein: CSVGVGRVDTEAFF. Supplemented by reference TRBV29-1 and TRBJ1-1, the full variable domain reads SAVISQKPSRDICQRGTSLTIQCQVDSQVTMMFWYRQQPGQSLTLIATANQGSEATYESGFVIDKFPISRPNLTFSTLTVSNMSPEDSSIYLCSVGVGRVDTEAFFGQGTRLTVV.

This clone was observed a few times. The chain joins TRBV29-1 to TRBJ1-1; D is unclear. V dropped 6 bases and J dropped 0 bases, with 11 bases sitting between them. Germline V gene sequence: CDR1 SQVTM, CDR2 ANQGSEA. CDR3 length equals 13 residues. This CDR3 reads CSVETSMNTEAFF. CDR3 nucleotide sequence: TGCAGCGTGGAGACATCAATGAACACTGAAGCTTTCTTT.

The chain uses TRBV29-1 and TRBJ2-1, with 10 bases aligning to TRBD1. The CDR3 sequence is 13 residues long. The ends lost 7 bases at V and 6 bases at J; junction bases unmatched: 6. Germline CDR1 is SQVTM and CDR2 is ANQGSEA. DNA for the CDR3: TGCAGCGGGCCGGGACAGGGGCGCAATGAGCAGTTCTTC. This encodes CSGPGQGRNEQFF.

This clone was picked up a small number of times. DNA of the CDR3: TGCGCCAGCAGCCAAACTAGGAGGGGACGGGAGACCCAGTACTTC. Protein: CASSQTRRGRETQYF. The chain combines TRBV4-1 with TRBJ2-5; a weak D match, TRBD2 (6 bases). From germline, CDR1 is MGHRA and CDR2 YSYEKL. The V and J ends lost 2 bases and 5 bases respectively, with 15 bases between them. CDR3 size: 15 residues.